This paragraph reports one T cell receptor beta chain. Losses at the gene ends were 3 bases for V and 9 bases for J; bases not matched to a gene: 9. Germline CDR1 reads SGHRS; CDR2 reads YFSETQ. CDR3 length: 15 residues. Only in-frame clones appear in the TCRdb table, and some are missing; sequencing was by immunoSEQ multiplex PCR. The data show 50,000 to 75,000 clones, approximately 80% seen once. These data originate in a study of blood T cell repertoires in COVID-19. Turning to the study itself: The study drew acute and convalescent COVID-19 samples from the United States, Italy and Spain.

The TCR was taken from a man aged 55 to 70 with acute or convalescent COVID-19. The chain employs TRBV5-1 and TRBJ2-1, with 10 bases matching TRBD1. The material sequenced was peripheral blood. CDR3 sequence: CASSSRATGGGEQFF. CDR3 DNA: TGCGCCAGCAGCTCCCGGGCGACAGGGGGCGGTGAGCAGTTCTTC.